The rows below give T cell receptor beta chains drawn from one sample of a study of T cell repertoires in ileal Crohn's disease. Method: immunoSEQ multiplex PCR; TCRdb's copy keeps in-frame clones and lacks some. The table shows about 7,200 clones, with 72% occurring only once. The specimen sequenced was ileal tissue. The origin of the receptors is an adult with Crohn's disease. CDR3s include the opening cysteine and the closing phenylalanine or tryptophan. Each record gives: CDR3 DNA, CDR3 protein, clone size, D gene, V gene, J gene. A D gene is named only where the DNA matches it firmly. Some rows have no size entry. The others give once, few or many, or a class for an expanded clone.

CDR3nt: TGTGCCAGCAGTGAAGCCCGGAGCAGTGAAAAACTGTTTTTT
CDR3aa: CASSEARSSEKLFF
abundance: NA
d_gene: NA
v_gene: TRBV6-1
j_gene: TRBJ1-4

CDR3nt: TGTGCCAGCAGCGTAGGTAGCGGGGGGGCAGCCGAGCAGTACTTC
CDR3aa: CASSVGSGGAAEQYF
abundance: NA
d_gene: TRBD2
v_gene: TRBV9
j_gene: TRBJ2-7

CDR3nt: TGTGCCAGCAGTGACAGGGTCGCCACCGGGGAGCTGTTTTTT
CDR3aa: CASSDRVATGELFF
abundance: few
d_gene: NA
v_gene: TRBV6-1
j_gene: TRBJ2-2

CDR3nt: TGTGCCAGCACACTAGTACGAGGTCGAGAGACCCAGTACTTC
CDR3aa: CASTLVRGRETQYF
abundance: NA
d_gene: NA
v_gene: TRBV11-2
j_gene: TRBJ2-5

CDR3nt: TGTGCCACCAGCAGAGATGGGCAGGAGGTCCAGCCCCAGCATTTT
CDR3aa: CATSRDGQEVQPQHF
abundance: NA
d_gene: NA
v_gene: TRBV15
j_gene: TRBJ1-5

CDR3nt: TGCAGCCTTCATGAGAGCGGGGGGGAGCCCTATTTT
CDR3aa: CSLHESGGEPYF
abundance: NA
d_gene: TRBD2
v_gene: TRBV29-1
j_gene: TRBJ2-3

CDR3nt: TGCGCCAGCAGCTTTTCCCTAGGGGACTCCTACAATGAGCAGTTCTTC
CDR3aa: CASSFSLGDSYNEQFF
abundance: NA
d_gene: NA
v_gene: TRBV5-1
j_gene: TRBJ2-1

CDR3nt: TGCAGCGTTCCGGGACAGGGGGGCTATGGCTACACCTTC
CDR3aa: CSVPGQGGYGYTF
abundance: NA
d_gene: TRBD1
v_gene: TRBV29-1
j_gene: TRBJ1-2

CDR3nt: TGCGCCAGCAGCTTGGCACAGAAGCCAAATGAAGCTTTCTTT
CDR3aa: CASSLAQKPNEAFF
abundance: once
d_gene: NA
v_gene: TRBV5-1
j_gene: TRBJ1-1

CDR3nt: TGTGCCAGCAGGAAGGGCAGGGGGGACACTGAAGCTTTCTTT
CDR3aa: CASRKGRGDTEAFF
abundance: NA
d_gene: TRBD1
v_gene: TRBV6-5
j_gene: TRBJ1-1

CDR3nt: TGCGCCAGCAGCCAAGATCTAGCGGTGCGCTACAATGAGCAGTTCTTC
CDR3aa: CASSQDLAVRYNEQFF
abundance: large
d_gene: TRBD2
v_gene: TRBV4-3
j_gene: TRBJ2-1

CDR3nt: TGTGCCAGCAAGGCGGGACAGTCCATTTCCTACGAGCAGTACTTC
CDR3aa: CASKAGQSISYEQYF
abundance: NA
d_gene: NA
v_gene: TRBV6-1
j_gene: TRBJ2-7

CDR3nt: TGCGCCAGCGGCTTAGGACTAGCGGTGGATACGCAGTATTTT
CDR3aa: CASGLGLAVDTQYF
abundance: NA
d_gene: TRBD2
v_gene: TRBV5-1
j_gene: TRBJ2-3

CDR3nt: TGTGCCAGCGCGGACAGGCCCACAGATACGCAGTATTTT
CDR3aa: CASADRPTDTQYF
abundance: NA
d_gene: TRBD1
v_gene: TRBV2
j_gene: TRBJ2-3